This T cell receptor (beta chain) is from a study of identical twins. Unique molecular identifiers were in the cDNA, with template-switch universal primer binding. TCRdb fed the 5' RACE reads into MiXCR, producing one record per CDR3 protein. The sample has around 1.7 million distinct CDR3 sequences, around a third seen once. Study results and caveats: Cord blood beta clonotypes that were abundant carried fewer insertions, and memory repertoires showed no such trend. Analyses based on zero insertions could be partly confounded by invariant MAIT and iNKT cells.

About this clonotype: The antigen is undetermined.

Per germline, CDR1 SGHRS and CDR2 YFSETQ. Trimming cost V 2 bases and J 1 base; bases outside gene matches: 3. The length of the CDR3 is 15 residues. This TCR was sampled from a newborn girl in good health. V gene TRBV5-1 combines with J gene TRBJ2-7; the match to TRBD2 covers 10 bases. What was sequenced was cord blood. The CDR3 sequence: CASSFLAGVSYEQYF. The CDR3 DNA reads TGCGCCAGCAGCTTCCTAGCGGGAGTATCCTACGAGCAGTACTTC.